The entry below describes one T cell receptor beta chain. Method: immunoSEQ multiplex PCR; TCRdb's copy keeps in-frame clones and lacks some. The data contain 30,000 to 45,000 clones, around four fifths of them seen just once; the ten biggest clones take up less than 25%. These data are taken from a study of OX40 agonist ivuxolimab in advanced cancers. The CDR3 loop spans 14 amino acids. CDR1 and CDR2 from the germline V gene are KGHSH and LQKENI. Trimming took 5 bases from V and 7 from J; bases not matched to a gene: 6. This TCR was sampled from an adult with an advanced solid tumor such as melanoma, head and neck, liver or kidney cancer. The sequencing used CD4+ or CD8+ T cells sorted from blood, collected in a trial of the OX40 agonist ivuxolimab. This chain links TRBV18 with TRBJ2-1, with 9 bases identical to TRBD1. The CDR3 protein is CASSGTGQTNEQFF. CDR3 sequence (DNA): TGTGCCAGCTCAGGGACAGGGCAAACGAATGAGCAGTTCTTC. Full variable domain (missing parts from reference TRBV18 and TRBJ2-1): NAGVMQNPRHLVRRRGQEARLRCSPMKGHSHVYWYRQLPEEGLKFMVYLQKENIIDESGMPKERFSAEFPKEGPSILRIQQVVRGDSAAYFCASSGTGQTNEQFFGPGTRLTVL.